This TCR beta chain stems from a study of T cell responses to AZD1222 COVID-19 vaccine. Trimming stripped 4 bases from V and 6 bases from J, with 9 bases between. This CDR3 comprises 11 residues. CDR1 is GTSNPN, CDR2 SVGIG, per germline (reference sequence). Sequenced by immunoSEQ multiplex PCR; TCRdb stores in-frame clones only, minus some. The sample lists under 150,000 clones; roughly 93% were seen once. The sequences come from peripheral blood, collected 28 days after the second AZD1222 dose. This TCR was recovered from an adult who received the AZD1222 COVID-19 vaccine. V and J are TRBV30 and TRBJ1-1; D is ambiguous. The CDR3 nucleotides are TGTGCCTGGAAGGGAGGGCCTGAAGCTTTCTTT. Translated, it gives CAWKGGPEAFF.